The source of this T cell receptor (beta chain) is a study of OX40 agonist ivuxolimab in advanced cancers. Generated by immunoSEQ multiplex PCR, the TCRdb table keeps only in-frame clones and is missing some. The sample consists of nearly 20,000 clones, roughly nine tenths of them appearing once. On this clone itself: Its antigen is as yet unknown.

The germline CDR1 and CDR2 sequences are SGHTA and FQGTGA. The CDR3 runs 15 residues. V was pared by 3 bases and J by 8 bases, with 6 bases of the junction left unmatched. Study outcomes and limitations: CD8+ T cells (on average) carried more expanded clones than CD4+ T cells. Antigen specificity of clonally expanded peripheral T cells was not established.

V gene TRBV7-3 combines with J gene TRBJ2-1; 11 bases are shared with TRBD1. The clonotype was recovered from an adult with an advanced solid tumor such as melanoma, head and neck, liver or kidney cancer. The sequencing here drew on CD4+ or CD8+ T cells sorted from blood, taken in a trial of the OX40 agonist ivuxolimab. CDR3 in amino acids: CASSLDRGLLYEQFF. The DNA of the CDR3 is TGTGCCAGCAGCTTGGACAGGGGGCTTCTTTATGAGCAGTTCTTC.